The 30 T cell receptor beta chains below come from one sample, sequenced in a study of T cell responses to AZD1222 COVID-19 vaccine. The data were produced by immunoSEQ multiplex PCR, yet TCRdb's version contains in-frame clones alone and is incomplete. The sample carries 75,000 to 100,000 clones, 88% recorded once. The sequencing used peripheral blood, collected on day 0 of MenACWY control vaccination. The receptor set was obtained from an adult in good health.

The rearrangement joins TRBV5-1 to TRBJ1-1; 9 bases line up with TRBD1. The CDR3 is 15 residues long. V was clipped by 0 bases and J by 3 bases; unmatched bases: 3. Germline assignment: CDR1 SGHRS and CDR2 YFSETQ. CDR3 sequence reads: CASSLDRGQDTEAFF. Here the CDR3 DNA reads TGCGCCAGCAGCTTGGACAGGGGGCAGGACACTGAAGCTTTCTTT.

The chain uses TRBV30 and TRBJ1-2; D unclear. With 4 bases removed from V and 2 bases from J, the gap between germline ends came to 5 bases. Germline loops: CDR1 GTSNPN, CDR2 SVGIG (reference sequence). The CDR3 has 11 amino acids. As DNA, the CDR3 is TGTGCCTGGAAGCAGAACTATGGCTACACCTTC. Its protein is CAWKQNYGYTF.

V is TRBV4-3 and J is TRBJ2-6; D might be TRBD1 (5 bases). Trimming left V 0 bases short and J 0 bases short, with 6 bases between. Germline V gene sequence: CDR1 LGHNA, CDR2 YSLEER. CDR3 length: 16 amino acids. The CDR3 sequence is CASSQDQGSGANVLTF. Written as DNA, the CDR3 is TGCGCCAGCAGCCAAGATCAGGGCTCTGGGGCCAACGTCCTGACTTTC.

The chain joins TRBV6-5 to TRBJ1-3; maybe TRBD1 (6 bases). The CDR3 length is 14 residues. The V gene's germline CDR1 is MNHEY and CDR2 SVGAGI. Trimming removed 6 bases from V and 3 bases from J, with 12 bases in between. The CDR3: CASRPQGVGNTIYF. The CDR3 DNA reads TGTGCCAGCAGACCACAGGGAGTTGGAAACACCATATATTTT.

This rearrangement joins TRBV6-1 to TRBJ1-6; no firm D call. Germline V CDR1 and CDR2: MNHNS, SASEGT. The CDR3 runs 13 residues. V was clipped by 3 bases and J by 11 bases, with 11 bases between them. The CDR3 loop is CASSEVRLAPLHF. CDR3 sequence (DNA): TGTGCCAGCAGTGAGGTTCGGCTAGCACCCCTCCACTTT.

The rearrangement joins TRBV3-1 (or the pseudogene TRBV3-2) to TRBJ2-3; 7 bases fit TRBD2. After removal of 0 bases from V and 10 bases from J, the junction contained 4 bases not matched to a gene. Germline V lookup: CDR1 LGHDT, CDR2 YNNKEL (reference sequence). The CDR3 has 13 residues. CDR3 nucleotides: TGTGCCAGCAGCCAAGATCCCAGCGGGGCGCAGTATTTT. Translation gives CASSQDPSGAQYF.

This chain links TRBV29-1 with TRBJ1-6; D perhaps matches TRBD1 (6 bases). CDR3 length: 14 amino acids. Trimming shortened V by 4 bases and J by 10 bases, and 17 bases separated the two germline ends. Germline V CDR1 and CDR2: SQVTM, ANQGSEA. The CDR3 loop reads CSVVRGPPFSPLHF. The CDR3 nucleotides read TGCAGCGTTGTTCGGGGGCCCCCTTTCTCACCCCTCCACTTT.

Concerning this clone: Within the sample, other DNA sequences also encode this same CDR3. The chain is built from TRBV6-5 and TRBJ2-2, with D hard to call. V lost 6 bases and J lost 1, with 6 bases in between. Germline V lookup: CDR1 MNHEY, CDR2 SVGAGI. The CDR3 spans 13 residues. The CDR3 spells CASRTGNTGELFF. The CDR3 DNA reads as TGTGCCAGCAGAACGGGGAACACCGGGGAGCTGTTTTTT.

J is TRBJ2-3 and V is TRBV29-1; 12 positions match TRBD1. V lost 5 bases, J lost 3 bases, and 6 bases stayed unmatched. The CDR3 covers 15 residues. Germline CDR1 and CDR2: SQVTM and ANQGSEA. Written as DNA, the CDR3 is TGCAGCGTTTTGGGACAGGGGGCGAGGACAGATACGCAGTATTTT. It specifies CSVLGQGARTDTQYF.

V usage is TRBV3-1 (or the pseudogene TRBV3-2) and J usage is TRBJ2-5; 8 bases fit TRBD2. The CDR3 extends over 15 amino acids. The germline V gene encodes CDR1 LGHDT and CDR2 YNNKEL (reference sequence). Losses at the gene ends were 1 base for V and 5 bases for J; bases not matched to a gene: 6. CDR3 loop: CASSQVRGGPETQYF. The CDR3 nucleotides read TGTGCCAGCAGCCAAGTCCGGGGGGGCCCTGAGACCCAGTACTTC.

The V and J genes are TRBV6-5 and TRBJ2-1; a weak D match, TRBD1 (6 bases). CDR1 and CDR2 (germline): MNHEY, SVGAGI. The CDR3 spans 14 residues. The ends were cut back, 6 bases at V and 15 bases at J, with 24 bases in the middle. The CDR3 reads CASREDTGIFLLFF. The CDR3 region has the DNA TGTGCCAGCAGGGAGGACACAGGGATCTTCCTTTTGTTCTTC.

This clone was detected a few times. The chain recombines TRBV4-2 with TRBJ2-1; TRBD2 matches at 7 bases. Per the germline V gene, CDR1 is LGHNA and CDR2 is YNFKEQ. The J segment lost 9 bases and the V segment lost 2 bases, leaving 16 bases of the junction unmatched. This CDR3 spans 17 amino acids. The CDR3 here is CASSQNPRGGGGTEQFF. CDR3 bases: TGTGCCAGCAGCCAAAACCCCCGGGGCGGGGGAGGGACTGAGCAGTTCTTC.

This clone showed up just a few times. The J gene is TRBJ1-3, the V gene TRBV6-1, with 8 positions matching TRBD1. Germline V gene data show CDR1 as MNHNS and CDR2 as SASEGT. CDR3 size: 14 residues. The trim removed 2 bases at V and 7 bases at J, leaving 4 bases unmatched. The CDR3 sequence: CASSEQGARNTIYF. The CDR3 DNA reads as TGTGCCAGCAGTGAACAGGGGGCGAGGAACACCATATATTTT.

V is TRBV6-4 and J is TRBJ1-2, with D unclear. This CDR3 has 13 residues. With 10 bases removed from V and 8 bases from J, the gap between germline ends came to 20 bases. Germline loops: CDR1 MRHNA, CDR2 SNTAGT. The CDR3 nucleotides read TGTGCCACCTGCTCCAGGACTCCTATCGGCTACACCTTC. It codes for CATCSRTPIGYTF.

V gene TRBV29-1 combines with J gene TRBJ1-5; 9 nucleotides align to TRBD1. Trimming took 4 bases from V and 5 from J; bases not matched to a gene: 3. The CDR3 loop spans 13 amino acids. Germline V gene data show CDR1 as SQVTM and CDR2 as ANQGSEA. The CDR3 loop reads CSVGQGVDQPQHF. In DNA form, the CDR3 reads TGCAGCGTTGGACAGGGGGTGGATCAGCCCCAGCATTTT.

The V call is TRBV6-4, the J call TRBJ1-2; TRBD1 aligns across 10 bases. The CDR3 runs to 16 residues. Germline CDR1 MRHNA, CDR2 SNTAGT. V lost 7 bases and J lost 4; bases outside the gene matches: 12. Here the CDR3 reads CASTGTGVIRSYGYTF. The CDR3 DNA reads TGTGCCAGCACCGGGACAGGGGTAATTAGAAGCTATGGCTACACCTTC.

The V call is TRBV5-1, the J call TRBJ2-7; the match to TRBD1 covers 7 bases. Germline loops: CDR1 SGHRS, CDR2 YFSETQ. This CDR3 has 15 residues. J was trimmed by 2 bases and V by 0 bases; bases with no gene match: 5. The CDR3 coding sequence is TGCGCCAGCAGCTTGGGGACAGGAGTTCCCTACGAGCAGTACTTC. Protein: CASSLGTGVPYEQYF.

The DNA of the CDR3 is TGTGCCAGCACCCCCACACCGAACACCGGGGAGCTGTTTTTT. Protein sequence: CASTPTPNTGELFF. This chain connects TRBV2 to TRBJ2-2; D remains unclear. Germline V CDR1 and CDR2: SNHLY, FYNNEI. Trimming stripped 7 bases from V and 0 bases from J, with 9 bases between. CDR3 length equals 14 residues.

V and J are TRBV27 and TRBJ1-1; D possibly corresponds to TRBD1 (5 bases). V gave up 5 bases and J gave up 7 bases, with 14 bases separating them. Germline CDR1 and CDR2: MNHEY and SMNVEV (reference sequence). The CDR3 has 13 residues. The CDR3 coding sequence is TGTGCCAGCAGTCTAGGGGACCAGAGTGAAGCTTTCTTT. Protein: CASSLGDQSEAFF.

The chain is built from TRBV6-5 and TRBJ2-7; 10 bases are shared with TRBD1. V shed 5 bases and J 0 bases; nucleotides not matched to a gene: 4. CDR1 and CDR2 from the germline V gene are MNHEY and SVGAGI. The CDR3 covers 15 residues. CDR3 sequence: CASSLGQGVSYEQYF. The CDR3 DNA is TGTGCCAGCAGTCTAGGACAGGGGGTCTCCTACGAGCAGTACTTC.

The CDR3 region is CASKGGNGANYGYTF. CDR3 nucleotides: TGTGCCAGTAAGGGGGGAAACGGAGCTAACTATGGCTACACCTTC. The chain links TRBV19 to TRBJ1-2; D perhaps matches TRBD1 (6 bases). The germline CDR1 and CDR2 sequences are LNHDA and SQIVND (reference sequence). V lost 7 bases, J lost 0 bases, and 15 bases lay in between. This CDR3 comprises 15 residues.

The J gene is TRBJ1-1, the V gene TRBV5-1; D is ambiguous. The germline V and J ends were trimmed by 4 bases and 2 bases, with 18 bases remaining between them. CDR3 length equals 16 residues. In germline, CDR1 is SGHRS, CDR2 YFSETQ. CDR3 region: CASSQRNTGPNTEAFF. CDR3 nucleotide sequence: TGCGCCAGCAGCCAAAGAAACACCGGTCCCAACACTGAAGCTTTCTTT. The variable domain in full, with the rest retrieved from reference TRBV5-1 and TRBJ1-1, is KAGVTQTPRYLIKTRGQQVTLSCSPISGHRSVSWYQQTPGQGLQFLFEYFSETQRNKGNFPGRFSGRQFSNSRSEMNVSTLELGDSALYLCASSQRNTGPNTEAFFGQGTRLTVV.

The genes are TRBV4-2 and TRBJ1-6; D perhaps matches TRBD1 (5 bases). Trimming pared 3 bases from V and 7 bases from J, leaving 13 bases between. The CDR3 is 15 amino acids. In germline, CDR1 is LGHNA, CDR2 YNFKEQ. CDR3 protein: CASSHGTVENSPLHF. The CDR3 DNA reads as TGTGCCAGCAGCCACGGGACTGTTGAAAATTCACCCCTCCACTTT.

V gene TRBV5-1 combines with J gene TRBJ1-4, with TRBD1 identical over 7 bases. This CDR3 contains 16 residues. Trimming at V came to 4 bases and at J to 0 bases, leaving 6 bases not matched to a gene. The germline CDR1 and CDR2 sequences are SGHRS and YFSETQ. DNA of the CDR3: TGCGCCAGCAGCCAAGACAGGGTTTCAACTAATGAAAAACTGTTTTTT. Translation gives CASSQDRVSTNEKLFF.

This clone was recorded only once. The chain couples TRBV7-8 to TRBJ1-1, with D perhaps matching TRBD1 (6 bases). The CDR3 consists of 13 residues. Trimming removed 2 bases at V and 4 bases at J, with 8 bases between. CDR1 and CDR2 (germline): SGHVS, FQNEAQ. CDR3 in DNA: TGTGCCAGCAGCTTACACAGGGTCACTGAAGCTTTCTTT. Its protein is CASSLHRVTEAFF.

This chain uses TRBV9 with TRBJ1-4; no firm D call. V shed 0 bases and J shed 4 bases, with 10 bases lying between them. CDR1 SGDLS and CDR2 YYNGEE come from the germline V gene. CDR3 size: 15 residues. The CDR3 sequence is CASSVGVGSNEKLFF. The DNA of the CDR3 is TGTGCCAGCAGCGTAGGGGTGGGTAGTAATGAAAAACTGTTTTTT.

This chain uses TRBV30 with TRBJ1-1; 7 bases fit TRBD1. With V trimmed by 2 bases and J by 0 bases, 9 bases remained unmatched. This CDR3 contains 16 residues. Germline CDR1 reads GTSNPN; CDR2 reads SVGIG (reference sequence). The CDR3 sequence: CAWSKNPGTVNTEAFF. CDR3 nucleotides: TGTGCCTGGAGTAAAAACCCCGGGACAGTGAACACTGAAGCTTTCTTT.

The chain couples TRBV19 to TRBJ1-4, with D possibly matching TRBD1 (6 bases). Germline V lookup: CDR1 LNHDA, CDR2 SQIVND (reference sequence). CDR3 length: 15 amino acids. Trimming stripped 3 bases from V and 5 bases from J, with 13 bases between. The CDR3 nucleotides are TGTGCCAGTAGTATGAACGGGGGCACGAATGAAAAACTGTTTTTT. This codes for CASSMNGGTNEKLFF.

This chain links TRBV30 with TRBJ1-6; 11 bases line up with TRBD1. The ends lost 1 base at V and 7 bases at J; junction bases unmatched: 3. CDR1 and CDR2 from the germline V gene are GTSNPN and SVGIG (reference sequence). CDR3 length equals 15 residues. This CDR3 reads CAWSGTGGRNSPLHF. The DNA for the CDR3 is TGTGCCTGGAGTGGGACAGGGGGCCGGAATTCACCCCTCCACTTT. Drawing the rest from reference TRBV30 and TRBJ1-6, the complete variable domain is SQTIHQWPATLVQPVGSPLSLECTVEGTSNPNLYWYRQAAGRGLQLLFYSVGIGQISSEVPQNLSASRPQDRQFILSSKKLLLSDSGFYLCAWSGTGGRNSPLHFGNGTRLTVT.

The rearrangement links TRBV7-9 to TRBJ1-4; D unresolved. The length of the CDR3 is 17 residues. V shed 2 bases and J shed 2 bases, with 15 bases lying between them. Germline loops: CDR1 SEHNR, CDR2 FQNEAQ (reference sequence). CDR3 sequence reads: CASSLHPTEDTNEKLFF. CDR3 nucleotide sequence: TGTGCCAGCAGCTTACACCCTACGGAGGACACTAATGAAAAACTGTTTTTT.